Below, one TCR beta chain is given with its context. The antigen is undetermined. These data are taken from a study of T cell repertoires in cytomegalovirus infection. Looking at the study overall: Public TCR beta signatures indicated both CMV infection and matching HLA type.

Study results and caveats: The ex vivo response showed dominance by HLA-C-restricted CMV-specific TCR beta clonotypes. There were carriers of CMV plus the relevant HLA, and cumulative public TCR beta family frequency identified them.

TCRdb itself ran the reads through MiXCR, one entry per CDR3 protein. The sample contains 200,000 to 300,000 distinct CDR3 sequences, 9.1% of which appear only once. The CDR3 totals 15 residues. V was pared by 0 bases and J by 2 bases, with 9 bases between. CDR1 and CDR2 from the germline V gene are SGDLS and YYNGEE. The sequenced sample was PBMCs. The chain couples TRBV9 to TRBJ2-1; TRBD1 might be the D (6 bases). The clonotype comes from a human donor in good health (CMV status not recorded). Some clones in this sample may be carry-over from other donors' samples. Written as DNA, the CDR3 is TGTGCCAGCAGCGTAGCTACAGGGACCTACAATGAGCAGTTCTTC. Its protein is CASSVATGTYNEQFF.